The 8 T cell receptor beta chains in this list originate from one sample, sequenced in a study of cytomegalovirus exposure and HLA in healthy donors (TCRdb year 2017). The method was the immunoSEQ multiplex PCR assay. The multiplex PCR relied on a mix of 60 forward primers for TCR Vbeta segments and 13 reverse primers for TCR Jbeta segments. TCRdb took this table from immuneACCESS and kept in-frame rearrangements with V and J called. Such tables lack part of the clones; where checked against another copy, unresolved V genes explain under half of the gap, and the rest is unexplained. The sample table shows approximately 170,000 clones, and about four fifths are seen once. The top ten clones comprise 2.3% of the sample. Sequenced: PBMCs. The receptor set was obtained from a woman aged 45-59 years in good health and CMV-seronegative.

The chain is built from TRBV5-1 and TRBJ2-7; TRBD2 matches 11 bases. Germline V gene sequence: CDR1 SGHRS, CDR2 YFSETQ. The CDR3 has 15 residues. Trimming took 4 bases from V and 7 from J; bases not matched to a gene: 10. CDR3 in amino acids: CASSARLAGPGEQYF. DNA for the CDR3: TGCGCCAGCAGCGCCCGACTAGCGGGGCCTGGGGAGCAGTACTTC.

The chain carries TRBV7-9 and TRBJ1-5; 8 positions agree with TRBD1. Germline-derived CDR1 and CDR2 are SEHNR and FQNEAQ (reference sequence). The CDR3 extends over 15 amino acids. Trimming cost V 7 bases and J 4 bases; bases outside gene matches: 9. CDR3 DNA sequence: TGTGCCAGCACTGACGGACAGGGCATAAATCAGCCCCAGCATTTT. Translated: CASTDGQGINQPQHF.

The rearrangement uses TRBV7-2 and TRBJ1-3; D gene ambiguous. The CDR3 extends over 15 amino acids. Germline V gene data show CDR1 as SGHTA and CDR2 as FQGNSA. V shed 2 bases and J shed 4 bases, with 12 bases lying between them. CDR3 amino acids: CASSLRQDTGNTIYF. CDR3 in DNA: TGTGCCAGCAGCTTACGCCAGGATACAGGAAACACCATATATTTT. Variable domain in full (rest from reference TRBV7-2 and TRBJ1-3): GAGVSQSPSNKVTEKGKDVELRCDPISGHTALYWYRQSLGQGLEFLIYFQGNSAPDKSGLPSDRFSAERTGGSVSTLTIQRTQQEDSAVYLCASSLRQDTGNTIYFGEGSWLTVV.

The J gene is TRBJ2-7, the V gene TRBV27; 11 bases agree with TRBD1. Germline lookup yields CDR1 MNHEY and CDR2 SMNVEV (reference sequence). Trimming removed 6 bases from V and 4 bases from J; junction bases left unmatched: 11. The CDR3 is made up of 16 amino acids. As DNA, the CDR3 is TGTGCCAGCAGACCTCACGGGACAGGGGGAAGGTACGAGCAGTACTTC. Translated, it gives CASRPHGTGGRYEQYF.

The count of this clone is one. The V call is TRBV7-3, the J call TRBJ2-1, with 9 bases identical to TRBD2. Per germline, CDR1 SGHTA and CDR2 FQGTGA. The CDR3 has 14 amino acids. The junction had 3 bases not matched to a gene; V was cut back by 3 bases and J by 6 bases. The CDR3 DNA reads as TGTGCCAGCAGCTTGACTAGCGGAATCAATGAGCAGTTCTTC. It yields the protein CASSLTSGINEQFF.

In regard to this clone: Compared with germline, one end of the junction differs, possibly owing to a read error. The gene calls are TRBV7-9 and TRBJ2-7; 9 bases line up with TRBD1. CDR3 length: 14 amino acids. Looked up from germline, CDR1 is SEHNR and CDR2 is FQNEAQ (reference sequence). As DNA, the CDR3 is TGTTCCAGCAGCTTCGGGACAGGGACCTACGAGCAGTACTTC. Its translation: CSSSFGTGTYEQYF.

This sequence joins TRBV30 and TRBJ2-5; 7 nucleotides agree with TRBD2. The CDR3 length is 14 residues. Germline V gene sequence: CDR1 GTSNPN, CDR2 SVGIG (reference sequence). J lost 1 base, V lost 2 bases, and 4 bases had no gene match. CDR3 sequence: CAWSTGTTQETQYF. The CDR3 DNA sequence: TGTGCCTGGAGTACTGGGACTACCCAAGAGACCCAGTACTTC.

The genes are TRBV6-1 and TRBJ2-7; 8 positions match TRBD1. Germline V gene sequence: CDR1 MNHNS, CDR2 SASEGT. The CDR3 is made up of 15 amino acids. Unmatched junction bases numbered 4, after V lost 2 bases and J lost 1 base. The CDR3 is CASSERQGSSYEQYF. Here the CDR3 DNA reads TGTGCCAGCAGTGAACGACAGGGGTCTTCCTACGAGCAGTACTTC.